The source of this T cell receptor beta chain is a study of spatial heterogeneity in lung cancer. Study information: The correlation between TCR transcript counts in tumor regions and a T cell module score from matched bulk RNA-seq was strong. Whole-study findings and limits: Expanded alpha and beta TCR counts within tumors tracked tumor mutation counts.

TCRdb ran MiXCR on the 5' RACE reads and lists one entry per CDR3 protein. The table lists over 7,000 distinct CDR3 sequences, roughly 7.5% of them singletons. This clonotype is classed as medium-sized (0.01 to 0.1%). Its antigen is as yet unknown. Trimming removed 4 bases from V and 7 bases from J; junction bases left unmatched: 15. CDR3 length: 17 amino acids. Germline V gene sequence: CDR1 ENHRY, CDR2 SYGVKD. Indicated time point: sample taken at primary tumor resection. The sample was lung tumor tissue, taken at surgery. The TCR comes from a male donor with early-stage non-small cell lung cancer. This sequence joins TRBV10-3 and TRBJ2-4, with 8 bases aligning to TRBD2. Written as DNA, the CDR3 is TGTGCCATCAGTGCCCACGCGGGGGGTGGTACACGGAACATTCAGTACTTC. Encoded protein: CAISAHAGGGTRNIQYF.